The 9 T cell receptor beta chains below come from one sample, sequenced in a study of shared clonotypes between healthy human individuals. Generated by immunoSEQ multiplex PCR, the TCRdb table keeps only in-frame clones and is missing some. The sample lists approximately 1.5 million clones; around 98.5% were seen once. The sequencing sample was made of naive CD4+ T cells sorted from blood. Subset: CD45RA+ positively selected. The source is a man aged 30-40 years in good health.

This clone was recorded only once. The chain is built from TRBV28 and TRBJ1-5, with D hard to call. The germline V gene encodes CDR1 MDHEN and CDR2 SYDVKM. V lost 4 bases to trimming and J lost 0 bases, with 10 bases between them. The CDR3 has 15 residues. The CDR3, as DNA: TGTGCCAGCAGTTCAGCGGTGAATAGCAATCAGCCCCAGCATTTT. As protein: CASSSAVNSNQPQHF.

The chain links TRBV7-3 to TRBJ2-3, with D maybe TRBD1 (6 bases). Deletions cut 5 bases from V and 6 bases from J, with 12 bases between. The CDR3 consists of 13 residues. Germline CDR1 reads SGHTA; CDR2 reads FQGTGA. CDR3 in amino acids: CASSATGTDTQYF. CDR3 nucleotide sequence: TGTGCCAGCAGCGCAACAGGGACGGATACGCAGTATTTT.

This chain uses TRBV19 with TRBJ1-1; D unresolved. Trimming took 4 bases from V and 6 from J, leaving 15 bases between them. The germline CDR1 and CDR2 sequences are LNHDA and SQIVND (reference sequence). The CDR3 consists of 14 residues. The CDR3 DNA follows: TGTGCCAGTAGTAGTTTGCCGGCGGGCGCTGAAGCTTTCTTT. As protein: CASSSLPAGAEAFF.

This chain uses TRBV27 with TRBJ1-1; maybe TRBD1 (5 bases). CDR1 is MNHEY, CDR2 SMNVEV, per germline (reference sequence). V lost 3 bases and J lost 6, with 11 bases in between. CDR3 length equals 13 residues. CDR3 amino acids: CASSLQGRAEAFF. The CDR3 DNA reads TGTGCCAGCAGTTTGCAGGGCCGCGCTGAAGCTTTCTTT.

The gene calls are TRBV2 and TRBJ1-1; a weak D match, TRBD1 (5 bases). Trimming took off 8 bases at V and 5 bases at J, with 18 bases between the two ends. This CDR3 is built from 14 residues. The germline V gene has CDR1 SNHLY and CDR2 FYNNEI. CDR3 in DNA: TGTGCCAGCCGGGACTTTCTACCTCCTACTGAAGCTTTCTTT. This gives the protein CASRDFLPPTEAFF.

The chain is built from TRBV28 and TRBJ2-1; D unresolved. Trimming removed 4 bases at V and 9 bases at J, with 7 bases between. CDR1 MDHEN and CDR2 SYDVKM come from the germline V gene. This CDR3 region has 11 residues. CDR3 loop: CASSWASEQFF. In DNA, the CDR3 is TGTGCCAGCAGTTGGGCTAGTGAGCAGTTCTTC.

This chain joins TRBV2 and TRBJ1-5; 7 nucleotides match TRBD1. Per germline, CDR1 SNHLY and CDR2 FYNNEI. Trimming removed 4 bases from V and 0 bases from J; junction bases left unmatched: 9. The CDR3 contains 17 residues. This chain's CDR3 is CASSALTGTASNQPQHF. In DNA form, the CDR3 reads TGTGCCAGCAGTGCACTAACCGGGACAGCTAGCAATCAGCCCCAGCATTTT.

This chain links TRBV7-9 with TRBJ2-2; either TRBD1 or TRBD2 may fit D (5 bases each). V lost 4 bases and J lost 3, with 21 bases in between. This CDR3 spans 18 amino acids. Germline CDR1 is SEHNR and CDR2 is FQNEAQ (reference sequence). The CDR3 is CASSSLTVSGPHTGELFF. For the CDR3, the DNA is TGTGCCAGCAGCTCTCTGACAGTCTCGGGGCCTCACACCGGGGAGCTGTTTTTT. Complete variable domain (other parts from reference TRBV7-9 and TRBJ2-2): DTGVSQNPRHKITKRGQNVTFRCDPISEHNRLYWYRQTLGQGPEFLTYFQNEAQLEKSRLLSDRFSAERPKGSFSTLEIQRTEQGDSAMYLCASSSLTVSGPHTGELFFGEGSRLTVL.

The J gene is TRBJ2-3, the V gene TRBV15; D unresolved. Germline V gene lookup returns CDR1 LNHNV and CDR2 YYDKDF (reference sequence). The CDR3 length is 17 residues. V was cut by 0 bases and J by 2 bases, with 15 bases left in between. The CDR3 DNA is TGTGCCACCAGCAGAGATTTGAAAGAGTCCAACACAGATACGCAGTATTTT. This encodes CATSRDLKESNTDTQYF.